The rows below give T cell receptor beta chains drawn from one sample of a study of shared clonotypes between healthy human individuals. Only in-frame clones appear in the TCRdb table, and some are missing; sequencing was by immunoSEQ multiplex PCR. The repertoire holds around 720,000 clones, with approximately 73% as singletons. Source material: memory CD4+ T cells sorted from blood. Receptors originate from a woman between 25 and 40 years old in good health. Each CDR3 is given with its conserved first and last residue. A D gene is named only where the DNA matches it firmly. Clone size is shown for a subset of rows, as once, few, many or a class of expanded clone.

TRBJ2-1 | TRBV19 | NA | NA | CASSETRTSSYNEQFF | TGTGCCAGTAGCGAAACGAGAACAAGCTCCTACAATGAGCAGTTCTTC
TRBJ1-4 | TRBV27 | NA | NA | CASSLSLGSATNEKLFF | TGTGCCAGCAGTTTGTCCCTAGGGAGCGCAACTAATGAAAAACTGTTTTTT
TRBJ2-2 | TRBV6-1 | NA | few | CASSEGRTSTGELFF | TGTGCCAGCAGTGAAGGCAGGACAAGCACCGGGGAGCTGTTTTTT
TRBJ2-7 | TRBV7-9 | TRBD1 | NA | CASSLAGTGGFEQYF | TGTGCCAGCAGCTTAGCCGGGACAGGGGGCTTCGAGCAGTACTTC
TRBJ2-5 | TRBV4-2 | NA | NA | CASSRGRARSQETQYF | TGTGCCAGCAGCCGAGGGCGAGCGAGAAGCCAAGAGACCCAGTACTTC
TRBJ2-7 | TRBV19 | NA | NA | CASSTQQRGEQYF | TGTGCCAGTAGTACCCAGCAAAGGGGCGAGCAGTACTTC
TRBJ2-4 | TRBV7-8 | NA | NA | CASSLEGQKNIQYF | TGTGCCAGCAGCTTAGAGGGACAAAAAAACATTCAGTACTTC
TRBJ2-1 | TRBV15 | NA | many | CATSRDDDSRSAYNEQFF | TGTGCCACCAGCAGAGACGACGACAGTCGATCCGCTTACAATGAGCAGTTCTTC
TRBJ2-7 | TRBV7-2 | NA | NA | CASSPVGPGPYEQYF | TGTGCCAGCAGCCCCGTGGGACCGGGCCCCTACGAGCAGTACTTC
TRBJ1-3 | TRBV19 | TRBD1 | NA | CASSTKSGTGAGGNTIYF | TGTGCCAGTAGTACAAAATCCGGGACAGGGGCCGGCGGAAACACCATATATTTT
TRBJ2-1 | TRBV7-9 | TRBD1 | NA | CASSLVTGGHEQFF | TGTGCCAGCAGCTTAGTTACAGGGGGACATGAGCAGTTCTTC
TRBJ2-7 | TRBV19 | NA | NA | CASSIAQGRDYEQYF | TGTGCCAGTAGTATAGCTCAGGGAAGGGACTACGAGCAGTACTTC
TRBJ1-2 | TRBV19 | NA | NA | CASSLKGRGYGYTF | TGTGCCAGTAGCCTTAAGGGACGGGGCTATGGCTACACCTTC
TRBJ1-1 | TRBV7-3 | NA | NA | CASSTGSANTEAFF | TGTGCCAGCAGCACCGGGAGTGCCAACACTGAAGCTTTCTTT
TRBJ1-3 | TRBV18 | NA | many | CASSPDSLSGNTIYF | TGTGCCAGCTCACCCGACAGCCTCTCTGGAAACACCATATATTTT
TRBJ1-3 | TRBV7-2 | NA | NA | CASSLGDTRNTIYF | TGTGCCAGCAGCTTAGGCGACACCCGAAACACCATATATTTT
TRBJ2-3 | TRBV19 | NA | NA | CASSTQGTDTQYF | TGTGCCAGTAGTACCCAGGGCACAGATACGCAGTATTTT
TRBJ2-7 | TRBV5-1 | TRBD2 | NA | CASSLAGLAVNEQYF | TGCGCCAGCAGCTTGGCCGGACTAGCGGTAAACGAGCAGTACTTC
TRBJ2-2 | TRBV5-1 | NA | NA | CASSLGQTNTGELFF | TGCGCCAGCAGCTTAGGACAGACGAACACCGGGGAGCTGTTTTTT
TRBJ2-1 | TRBV7-9 | NA | many | CASSDPGGAPNEQFF | TGTGCCAGCAGCGATCCGGGTGGGGCACCCAATGAGCAGTTCTTC
TRBJ2-2 | TRBV5-1 | NA | NA | CASSLDRLTNTGELFF | TGCGCCAGCAGCTTGGATCGTCTTACGAACACCGGGGAGCTGTTTTTT
TRBJ1-2 | TRBV18 | NA | NA | CASSPVRDTSYGYTF | TGTGCCAGCTCACCAGTACGGGACACAAGCTATGGCTACACCTTC
TRBJ2-2 | TRBV2 | NA | NA | CASSPLRTGELFF | TGTGCCAGCAGCCCGTTACGCACCGGGGAGCTGTTTTTT
TRBJ2-7 | TRBV15 | NA | many | CATSRDRIKNGEQYF | TGTGCCACCAGCAGAGATCGTATCAAAAATGGCGAGCAGTACTTC
TRBJ2-3 | TRBV2 | NA | NA | CASRGGRTDTQYF | TGTGCCAGCAGGGGCGGGCGCACAGATACGCAGTATTTT
TRBJ1-3 | TRBV29-1 | NA | NA | CSVSQGPGNTIYF | TGCAGCGTGTCACAGGGACCTGGAAACACCATATATTTT
TRBJ1-1 | TRBV5-1 | TRBD1 | NA | CASGVAGTANTEAFF | TGCGCCAGCGGCGTAGCCGGGACAGCGAACACTGAAGCTTTCTTT
TRBJ1-2 | TRBV5-1 | TRBD1 | NA | CASGQGTNYGYTF | TGCGCCAGCGGACAGGGTACTAACTATGGCTACACCTTC
TRBJ1-3 | TRBV29-1 | NA | NA | CSVVKSGNTIYF | TGCAGCGTTGTAAAGTCTGGAAACACCATATATTTT
TRBJ2-7 | TRBV6-1 | NA | NA | CASSTPQVSYEQYF | TGTGCCAGCAGCACGCCCCAGGTTTCCTACGAGCAGTACTTC
TRBJ1-4 | TRBV21-1 | NA | NA | CASNQGDEKLFF | TGTGCCAGCAATCAAGGAGATGAAAAACTGTTTTTT
TRBJ2-7 | TRBV25-1 | NA | NA | CASSESGAEGEQYF | TGTGCCAGCAGTGAATCCGGGGCTGAGGGCGAGCAGTACTTC
TRBJ2-1 | TRBV14 | TRBD2 | NA | CASSHPGLAGGLVNEQFF | TGTGCCAGCAGCCACCCGGGACTAGCGGGAGGGTTGGTCAATGAGCAGTTCTTC
TRBJ2-1 | TRBV2 | TRBD2 | NA | CAIAGTSMYNEQFF | TGTGCCATTGCCGGGACTAGCATGTACAATGAGCAGTTCTTC
TRBJ2-7 | TRBV30 | TRBD1 | few | CAWSVTGGVSYEQYF | TGTGCCTGGAGTGTAACAGGGGGAGTCTCCTACGAGCAGTACTTC
TRBJ2-7 | TRBV4-2 | NA | NA | CASSQGRVSEQYF | TGTGCCAGCAGCCAAGGCCGGGTCAGCGAGCAGTACTTC
TRBJ1-1 | TRBV6-5 | NA | NA | CASYTGAQVAFF | TGTGCCAGCTACACGGGGGCGCAGGTAGCTTTCTTT